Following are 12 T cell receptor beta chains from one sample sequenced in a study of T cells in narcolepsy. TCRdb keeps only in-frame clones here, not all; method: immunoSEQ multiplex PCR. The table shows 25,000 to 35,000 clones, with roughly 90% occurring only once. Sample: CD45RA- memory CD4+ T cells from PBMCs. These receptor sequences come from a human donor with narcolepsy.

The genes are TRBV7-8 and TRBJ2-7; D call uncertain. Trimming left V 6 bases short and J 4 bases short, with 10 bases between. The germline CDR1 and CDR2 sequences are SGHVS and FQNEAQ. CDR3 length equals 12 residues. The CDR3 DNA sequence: TGTGCCAGCAGTTTCGACGGGTACGAGCAGTACTTC. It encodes CASSFDGYEQYF. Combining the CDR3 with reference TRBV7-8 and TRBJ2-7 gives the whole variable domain GAGVSQSPRYKVAKRGQDVALRCDPISGHVSLFWYQQALGQGPEFLTYFQNEAQLDKSGLPSDRFFAERPEGSVSTLKIQRTQQEDSAVYLCASSFDGYEQYFGPGTRLTVT.

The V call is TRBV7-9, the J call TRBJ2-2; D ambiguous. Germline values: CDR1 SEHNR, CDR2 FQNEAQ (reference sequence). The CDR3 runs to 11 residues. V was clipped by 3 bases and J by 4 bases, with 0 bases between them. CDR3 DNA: TGTGCCAGCAGCTTCACCGGGGAGCTGTTTTTT. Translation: CASSFTGELFF.

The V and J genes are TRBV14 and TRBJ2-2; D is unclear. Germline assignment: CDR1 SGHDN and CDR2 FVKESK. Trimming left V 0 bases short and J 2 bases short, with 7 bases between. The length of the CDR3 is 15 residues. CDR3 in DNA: TGTGCCAGCAGCCAAGACGCGATTAACACCGGGGAGCTGTTTTTT. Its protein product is CASSQDAINTGELFF.

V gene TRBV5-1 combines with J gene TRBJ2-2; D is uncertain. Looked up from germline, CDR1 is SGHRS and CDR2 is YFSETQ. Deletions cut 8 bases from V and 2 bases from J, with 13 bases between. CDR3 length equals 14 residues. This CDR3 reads CASSGPSNTGELFF. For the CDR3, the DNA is TGCGCCAGTTCCGGACCCTCCAACACCGGGGAGCTGTTTTTT.

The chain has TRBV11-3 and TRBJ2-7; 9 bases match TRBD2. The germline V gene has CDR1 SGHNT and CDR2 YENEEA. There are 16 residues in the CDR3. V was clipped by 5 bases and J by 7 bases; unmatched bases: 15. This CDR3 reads CASSPSSGTTTGEQYF. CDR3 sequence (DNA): TGTGCCAGCAGCCCATCTAGCGGGACAACTACGGGGGAGCAGTACTTC.

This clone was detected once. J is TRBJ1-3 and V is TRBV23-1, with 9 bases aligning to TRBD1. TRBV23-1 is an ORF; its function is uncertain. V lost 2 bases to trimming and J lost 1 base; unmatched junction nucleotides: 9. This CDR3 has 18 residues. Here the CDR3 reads CASSQPGQGLSSGNTIYF. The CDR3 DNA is TGCGCCAGCAGTCAACCTGGACAGGGGCTTAGTTCTGGAAACACCATATATTTT.

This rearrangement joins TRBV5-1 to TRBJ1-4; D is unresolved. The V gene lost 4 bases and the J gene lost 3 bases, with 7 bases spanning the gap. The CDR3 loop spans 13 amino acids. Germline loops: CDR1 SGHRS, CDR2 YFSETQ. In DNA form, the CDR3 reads TGCGCCAGCAGCCCTGGATCTAATGAAAAACTGTTTTTT. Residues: CASSPGSNEKLFF.

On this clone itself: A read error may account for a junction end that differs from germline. CDR3 bases: TGTGCCAGCAGCCTTACCCGATACGAGCGGTACTTC. Its translation: CASSLTRYERYF. V gene TRBV14 combines with J gene TRBJ2-7; D remains unclear. This CDR3 is built from 12 residues. The germline V gene has CDR1 SGHDN and CDR2 FVKESK. The full variable domain, in which reference TRBV14 and TRBJ2-7 provide the parts outside the CDR3, is EAGVTQFPSHSVIEKGQTVTLRCDPISGHDNLYWYRRVMGKEIKFLLHFVKESKQDESGMPNNRFLAERTGGTYSTLKVQPAELEDSGVYFCASSLTRYERYFGPGTRLTVT.

CDR3 sequence (DNA): TGTGCCAGCTCAATAGGACAGTTTCGACAAGAGACCCAGTACTTC. Its protein product is CASSIGQFRQETQYF. The J gene is TRBJ2-5, the V gene TRBV18, with D possibly TRBD1 on 6 matching bases. Germline V gene lookup returns CDR1 KGHSH and CDR2 LQKENI. The CDR3 length is 15 residues. V lost 5 bases to trimming and J lost 2 bases, with 15 bases between them.

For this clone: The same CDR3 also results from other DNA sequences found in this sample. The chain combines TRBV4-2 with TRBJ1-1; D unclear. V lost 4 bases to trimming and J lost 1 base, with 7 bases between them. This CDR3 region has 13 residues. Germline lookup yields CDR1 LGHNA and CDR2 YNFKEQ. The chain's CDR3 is CASSRPENTEAFF. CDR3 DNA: TGTGCCAGCAGCCGCCCAGAGAACACTGAAGCTTTCTTT.

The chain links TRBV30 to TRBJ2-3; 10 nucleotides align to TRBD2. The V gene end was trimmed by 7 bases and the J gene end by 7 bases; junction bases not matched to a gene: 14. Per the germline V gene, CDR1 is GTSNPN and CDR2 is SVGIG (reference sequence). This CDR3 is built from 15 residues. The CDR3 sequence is CAYLPASGSENTQYF. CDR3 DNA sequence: TGTGCCTACCTCCCGGCTAGCGGGAGTGAGAATACGCAGTATTTT.

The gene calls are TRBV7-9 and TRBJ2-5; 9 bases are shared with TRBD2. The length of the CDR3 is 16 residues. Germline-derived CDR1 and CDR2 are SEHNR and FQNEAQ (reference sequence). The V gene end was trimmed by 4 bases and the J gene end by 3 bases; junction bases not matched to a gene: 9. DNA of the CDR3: TGTGCCAGCAGCTCTCGCACTAGCGGGCGGGAAGAGACCCAGTACTTC. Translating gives CASSSRTSGREETQYF.